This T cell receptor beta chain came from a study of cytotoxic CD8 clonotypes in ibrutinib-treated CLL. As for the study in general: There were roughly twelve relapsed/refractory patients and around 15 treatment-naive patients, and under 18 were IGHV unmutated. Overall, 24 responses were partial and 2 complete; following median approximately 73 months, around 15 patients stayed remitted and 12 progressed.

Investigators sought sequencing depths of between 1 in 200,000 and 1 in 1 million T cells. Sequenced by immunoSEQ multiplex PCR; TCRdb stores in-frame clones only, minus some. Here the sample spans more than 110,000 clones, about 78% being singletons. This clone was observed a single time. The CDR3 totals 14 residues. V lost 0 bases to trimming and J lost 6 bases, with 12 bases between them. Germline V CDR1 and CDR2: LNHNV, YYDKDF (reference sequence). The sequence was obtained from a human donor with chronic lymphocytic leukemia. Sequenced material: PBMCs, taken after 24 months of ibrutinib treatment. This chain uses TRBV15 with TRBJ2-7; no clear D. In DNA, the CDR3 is TGTGCCACCAGCAGAGATTTGAGTAAGCGCGAGCAGTACTTC. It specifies CATSRDLSKREQYF. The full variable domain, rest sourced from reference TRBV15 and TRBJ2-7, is DAMVIQNPRYQVTQFGKPVTLSCSQTLNHNVMYWYQQKSSQAPKLLFHYYDKDFNNEADTPDNFQSRRPNTSFCFLDIRSPGLGDTAMYLCATSRDLSKREQYFGPGTRLTVT.